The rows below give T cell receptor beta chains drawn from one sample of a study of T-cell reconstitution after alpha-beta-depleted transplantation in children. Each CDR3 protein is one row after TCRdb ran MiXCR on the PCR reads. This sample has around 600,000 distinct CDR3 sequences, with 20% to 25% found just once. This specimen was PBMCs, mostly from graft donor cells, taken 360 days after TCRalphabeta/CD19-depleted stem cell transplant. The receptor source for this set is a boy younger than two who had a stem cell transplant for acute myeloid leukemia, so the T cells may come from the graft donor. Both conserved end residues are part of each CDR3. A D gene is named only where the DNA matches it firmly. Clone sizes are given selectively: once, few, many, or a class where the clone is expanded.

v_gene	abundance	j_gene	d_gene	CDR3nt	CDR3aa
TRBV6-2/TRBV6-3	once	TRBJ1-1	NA	TGTGCCAGCAGGCCGGGCCGCGTGGGGGGCTACCTAAGGGAAGCTTTCTTT	CASRPGRVGGYLREAFF
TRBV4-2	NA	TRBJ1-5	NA	TGTGCCAGCAGCCCCCCGGGGGCTAGCAATCAGCCCCAGCATTTT	CASSPPGASNQPQHF
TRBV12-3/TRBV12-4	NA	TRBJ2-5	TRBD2	TGTGCCAGCGGACTAGAACCGGGACTAGGGCTCCAAGAGACCCAGTACTTC	CASGLEPGLGLQETQYF
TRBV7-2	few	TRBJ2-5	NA	TGTGCCAGCTCGGACAGTAATATGCAAGAGACCCAGTACTTC	CASSDSNMQETQYF
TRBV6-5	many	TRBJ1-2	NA	TGTGCCAGCAGCCACGGGGGAATCGGCTACACCTTC	CASSHGGIGYTF
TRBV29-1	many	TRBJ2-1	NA	TGCAGCGTTGACAATCCGGCGAGAGCAAATGAGCAGTTCTTC	CSVDNPARANEQFF
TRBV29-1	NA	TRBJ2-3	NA	TGCAGCGTTGAAAGGCAGGCCACAGATACGCAGTATTTT	CSVERQATDTQYF
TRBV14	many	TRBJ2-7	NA	TGTGCCAGCAGCCAAGAGCTCTGGAGGGACGAGCAGTACTTC	CASSQELWRDEQYF
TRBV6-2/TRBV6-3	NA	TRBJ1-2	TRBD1	TGTGCCAGCAGACGACAGGGGCAAAACTATGGCTACACCTTC	CASRRQGQNYGYTF
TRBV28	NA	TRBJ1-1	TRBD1	TGTGCCAGCAGGGTCGGGACAGCGCACCGAACAGCTTTCTTT	CASRVGTAHRTAFF
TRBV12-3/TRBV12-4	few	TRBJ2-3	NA	TGTGCCAGCAGTTTCCGGGACATGCCAGATACGCAGTATTTT	CASSFRDMPDTQYF
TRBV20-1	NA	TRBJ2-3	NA	TGCAGTGCTAGGGGGGAGTTGTCGGCAGATACGCAGTATTTT	CSARGELSADTQYF
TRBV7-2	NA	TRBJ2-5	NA	TGTGCCAGCAGATCTGACCATCAAGAGACCCAGTACTTC	CASRSDHQETQYF
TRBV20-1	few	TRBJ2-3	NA	TGCAGTGCTAGAAACTCTCTCGGGGATACGCAGTATTTT	CSARNSLGDTQYF
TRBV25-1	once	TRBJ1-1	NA	TGTGCCAGCAGTGACACCCAGGGATTTCAGAAAGCTTTCTTT	CASSDTQGFQKAFF
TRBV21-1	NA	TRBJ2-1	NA	TGTGCCAGCATCATGGACTTTAGCTCCTACAATGAGCAGTTCTTC	CASIMDFSSYNEQFF
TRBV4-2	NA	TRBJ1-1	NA	TGTGCCAGCAGCCAAGACGCCACGAACACTGAAGCTTTCTTT	CASSQDATNTEAFF
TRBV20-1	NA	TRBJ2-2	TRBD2	TGCAGTGCTAGAGATGACGGGACTAGGGACTCGGGGGAGCTGTTTTTT	CSARDDGTRDSGELFF
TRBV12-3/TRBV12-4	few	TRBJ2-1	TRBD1	TGTGCCAGCAGTTTAGGGGGACAGGGCTCCCACAATGAGCAGTTCTTC	CASSLGGQGSHNEQFF
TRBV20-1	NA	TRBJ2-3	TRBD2	TGCAGTGCCCGACCTCCGGGCGAGCGGGGGCTCACAGATACGCAGTATTTT	CSARPPGERGLTDTQYF
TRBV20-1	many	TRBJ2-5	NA	TGCAGTGCTATACGCCGGAGGGGGCGTTCCATCCTGGGGACCCAGTACTTC	CSAIRRRGRSILGTQYF
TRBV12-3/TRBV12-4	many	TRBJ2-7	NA	TGTGCCAGCAGCCACGACTCGGCCTACGAGCAGTACTTC	CASSHDSAYEQYF
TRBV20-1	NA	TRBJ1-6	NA	TGCAGTGCTAGAGCTGTAGTCTCCTATAATTCACCCCTCCACTTT	CSARAVVSYNSPLHF
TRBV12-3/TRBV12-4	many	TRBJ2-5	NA	TGTGCCAGCAGTTTAGTGGGGGGGCGAGGGTTGGAGACCCAGTACTTC	CASSLVGGRGLETQYF
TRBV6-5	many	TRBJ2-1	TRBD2	TGTGCCAGCAGTTACGTTTTGGGGGGGAGCTCCTACAATGAGCAGTTCTTC	CASSYVLGGSSYNEQFF
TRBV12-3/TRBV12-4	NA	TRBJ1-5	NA	TGTGCCAGCAGTTCGTCGAGTGCTAAGGATAGCAATCAGCCCCAGCATTTT	CASSSSSAKDSNQPQHF
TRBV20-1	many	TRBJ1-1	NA	TGCAGTGCTAGCGATCGCAGGGGGAACACTGAAGCTTTCTTT	CSASDRRGNTEAFF
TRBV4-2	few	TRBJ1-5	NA	TGTGCCAGCAGCCAGAACAAGTACAATAGCAATCAGCCCCAGCATTTT	CASSQNKYNSNQPQHF
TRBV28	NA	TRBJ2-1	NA	TGTGCCAGCAGGGCGGGGCGGGGCTCCTACAATGAGCAGTTCTTC	CASRAGRGSYNEQFF
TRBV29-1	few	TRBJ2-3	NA	TGCAGCGTTGAAGAGCAGGGCCTGCCTAGCACAGATACGCAGTATTTT	CSVEEQGLPSTDTQYF
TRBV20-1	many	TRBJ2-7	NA	TGCAGTGCTAGGGCGCAGGGATTCCACGAGCAGTACTTC	CSARAQGFHEQYF
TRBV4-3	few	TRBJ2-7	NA	TGCGCCAGCAGCCAAGATAAAAGTACCTACGAGCAGTACTTC	CASSQDKSTYEQYF
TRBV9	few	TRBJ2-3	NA	TGTGCCAGCAGCGTAGGGGGCTCGAGCACAGATACGCAGTATTTT	CASSVGGSSTDTQYF
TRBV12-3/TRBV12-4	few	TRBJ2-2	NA	TGTGCCAGCAGTTTAAGACAGGCCGGCGGGGAGCTGTTTTTT	CASSLRQAGGELFF
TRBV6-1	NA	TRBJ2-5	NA	TGTGCCAGCAGATCAACAGGTACTCAAGAGACCCAGTACTTC	CASRSTGTQETQYF
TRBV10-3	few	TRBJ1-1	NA	TGTGCCATCAGCTCTCTCAACACTGAAGCTTTCTTT	CAISSLNTEAFF
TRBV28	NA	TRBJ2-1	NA	TGTGCCAGCAGCTCCAAGGGGGGACGTCAGTCCTACAATGAGCAGTTCTTC	CASSSKGGRQSYNEQFF
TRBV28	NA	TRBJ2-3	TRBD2	TGTGCCAGCCTACCGGGACTAGCGACAGATACGCAGTATTTT	CASLPGLATDTQYF
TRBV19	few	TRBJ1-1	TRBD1	TGTGCCAGTACCTCACAGGGGGCGCGAACTGAAGCTTTCTTT	CASTSQGARTEAFF
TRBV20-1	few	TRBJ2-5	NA	TGCAGTGCTAGTATTCGGCTCCGCCAAGAGACCCAGTACTTC	CSASIRLRQETQYF
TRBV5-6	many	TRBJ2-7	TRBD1	TGTGCCAGCAGCCCCCTGGGGACAGGGGGCTACGAGCAGTACTTC	CASSPLGTGGYEQYF
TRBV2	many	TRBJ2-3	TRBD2	TGTGCCAGCAGACGGACTAGCGGGGGGGAAGATACGCAGTATTTT	CASRRTSGGEDTQYF
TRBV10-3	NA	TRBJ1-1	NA	TGTGCCATCAGGTCTAAGGCAGGAAGGGGTGAAGCTTTCTTT	CAIRSKAGRGEAFF
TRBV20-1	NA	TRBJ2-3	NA	TGCAGTGCCTGCGAGGGTGGCGGAAACACAGATACGCAGTATTTT	CSACEGGGNTDTQYF
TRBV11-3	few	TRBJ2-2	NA	TGTGCCAGCAGCCTCGGGACAACGGTCGGGGAGCTGTTTTTT	CASSLGTTVGELFF
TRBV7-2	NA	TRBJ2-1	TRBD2	TGTGCCAGCAGCTTAGGAGGCGGGGGAGCCTACAATGAGCAGTTCTTC	CASSLGGGGAYNEQFF
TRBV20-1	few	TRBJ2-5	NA	TGCAGTGCCCGCCAGGTTTTCGAGGAGACCCAGTACTTC	CSARQVFEETQYF
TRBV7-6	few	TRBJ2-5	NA	TGTGCCAGCACCGGACAGCTGCAAGAGACCCAGTACTTC	CASTGQLQETQYF